The present TCR beta chain was sequenced within a study of beta chain features in type 1 diabetes. Each donor gave one heparinised blood draw averaging about 120 mL. Each of the CD4+ naive, central memory, regulatory and stem cell-like memory populations was sorted via CD45RO/CCR7/CD25/CD127/CD95/CD27. The CDR3 runs to 14 residues. V was pared by 0 bases and J by 0 bases, with 8 bases between. The germline CDR1 and CDR2 sequences are GTSNPN and SVGIG (reference sequence). This clone has only a few counts. Investigators reverse transcribed all isolated RNA, so they sequenced expressed TCRB transcripts. The method was immunoSEQ multiplex PCR; TCRdb's version includes in-frame clones alone and lacks a portion of them. Of approximately 340,000 clones in the sample, roughly 16% were seen once.

This sequence originates from a woman younger than 35 in good health. The chain joins TRBV30 to TRBJ1-1; D not resolved. The sequencing sample was made of naive CD4+ T cells from blood. The CDR3 DNA reads as TGTGCCTGGAGTGTAATGGCATTGAACACTGAAGCTTTCTTT. Translation: CAWSVMALNTEAFF. Filled out from reference TRBV30 and TRBJ1-1, the complete variable domain reads SQTIHQWPATLVQPVGSPLSLECTVEGTSNPNLYWYRQAAGRGLQLLFYSVGIGQISSEVPQNLSASRPQDRQFILSSKKLLLSDSGFYLCAWSVMALNTEAFFGQGTRLTVV.